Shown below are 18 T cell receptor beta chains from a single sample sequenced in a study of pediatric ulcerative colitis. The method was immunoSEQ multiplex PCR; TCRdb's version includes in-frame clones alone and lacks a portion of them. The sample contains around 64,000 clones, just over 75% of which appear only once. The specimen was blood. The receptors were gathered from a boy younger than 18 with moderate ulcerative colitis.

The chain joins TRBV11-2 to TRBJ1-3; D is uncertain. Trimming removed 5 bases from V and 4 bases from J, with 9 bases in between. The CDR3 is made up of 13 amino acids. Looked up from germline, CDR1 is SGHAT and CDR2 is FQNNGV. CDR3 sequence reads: CASSHLGGNTIYF. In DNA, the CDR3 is TGTGCCAGCAGCCATCTGGGGGGAAACACCATATATTTT.

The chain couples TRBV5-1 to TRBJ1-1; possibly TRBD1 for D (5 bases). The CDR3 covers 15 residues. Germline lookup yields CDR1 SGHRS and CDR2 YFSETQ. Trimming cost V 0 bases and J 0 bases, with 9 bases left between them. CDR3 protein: CASSLAGKMNTEAFF. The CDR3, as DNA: TGCGCCAGCAGCTTGGCAGGGAAGATGAACACTGAAGCTTTCTTT.

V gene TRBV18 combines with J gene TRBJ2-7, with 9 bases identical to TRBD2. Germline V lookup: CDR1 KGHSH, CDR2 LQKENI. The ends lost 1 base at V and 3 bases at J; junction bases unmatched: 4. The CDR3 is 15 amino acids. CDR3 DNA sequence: TGTGCCAGCTCACCACTTCCTAGCGGGGACTACGAGCAGTACTTC. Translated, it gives CASSPLPSGDYEQYF.

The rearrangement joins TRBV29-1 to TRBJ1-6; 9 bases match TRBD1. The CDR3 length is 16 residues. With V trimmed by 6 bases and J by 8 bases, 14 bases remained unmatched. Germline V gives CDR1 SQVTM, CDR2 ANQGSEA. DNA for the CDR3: TGCAGCGTGACCCTCACAGGGGGCTTTAATGATTCACCCCTCCACTTT. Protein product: CSVTLTGGFNDSPLHF.

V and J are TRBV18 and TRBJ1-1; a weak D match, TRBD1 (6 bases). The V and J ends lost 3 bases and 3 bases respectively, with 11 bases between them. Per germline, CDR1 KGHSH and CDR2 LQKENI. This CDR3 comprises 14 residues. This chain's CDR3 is CASSPQGWDTEAFF. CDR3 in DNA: TGTGCCAGCTCACCTCAGGGGTGGGACACTGAAGCTTTCTTT.

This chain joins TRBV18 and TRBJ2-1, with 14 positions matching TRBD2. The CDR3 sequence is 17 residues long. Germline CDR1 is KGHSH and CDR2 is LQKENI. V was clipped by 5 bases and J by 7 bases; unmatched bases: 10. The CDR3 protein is CASSVTGTSGRGNEQFF. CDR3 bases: TGTGCCAGCTCAGTGACCGGGACTAGCGGGAGAGGGAATGAGCAGTTCTTC.

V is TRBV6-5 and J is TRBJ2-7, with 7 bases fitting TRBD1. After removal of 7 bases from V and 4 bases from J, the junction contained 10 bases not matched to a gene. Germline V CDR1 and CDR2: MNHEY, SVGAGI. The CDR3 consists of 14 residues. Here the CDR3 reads CASKWSRGNYEQYF. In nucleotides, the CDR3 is TGTGCCAGCAAGTGGTCCAGGGGGAATTACGAGCAGTACTTC.

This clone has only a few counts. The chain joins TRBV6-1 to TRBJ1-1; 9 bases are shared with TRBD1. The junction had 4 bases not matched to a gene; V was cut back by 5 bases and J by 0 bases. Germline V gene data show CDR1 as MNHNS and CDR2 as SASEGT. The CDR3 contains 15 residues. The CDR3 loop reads CASSSGTGMNTEAFF. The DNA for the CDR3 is TGTGCCAGCAGTTCCGGGACAGGGATGAACACTGAAGCTTTCTTT.

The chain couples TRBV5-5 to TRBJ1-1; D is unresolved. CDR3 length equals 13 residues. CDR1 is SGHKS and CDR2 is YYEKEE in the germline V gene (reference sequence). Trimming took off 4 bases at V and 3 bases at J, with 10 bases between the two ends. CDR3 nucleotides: TGTGCCAGCAGCCCCGGAGGGTACACTGAAGCTTTCTTT. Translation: CASSPGGYTEAFF.

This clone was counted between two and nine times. The chain's CDR3 is CASSQAQGGSEAEAFF. The CDR3 DNA reads as TGCGCCAGCAGCCAGGCACAGGGAGGGTCTGAGGCTGAAGCTTTCTTT. The chain recombines TRBV4-3 with TRBJ1-1, with D possibly being TRBD1 (6 bases). The CDR3 sequence is 16 residues long. Trimming cost V 3 bases and J 6 bases, with 20 bases left between them. From germline, CDR1 is LGHNA and CDR2 YSLEER.

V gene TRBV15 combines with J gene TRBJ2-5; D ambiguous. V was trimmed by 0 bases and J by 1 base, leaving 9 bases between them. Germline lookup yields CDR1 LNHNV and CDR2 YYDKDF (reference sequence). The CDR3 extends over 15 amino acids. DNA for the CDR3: TGTGCCACCAGCAGAGATCTGGTTTCCCAAGAGACCCAGTACTTC. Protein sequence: CATSRDLVSQETQYF.

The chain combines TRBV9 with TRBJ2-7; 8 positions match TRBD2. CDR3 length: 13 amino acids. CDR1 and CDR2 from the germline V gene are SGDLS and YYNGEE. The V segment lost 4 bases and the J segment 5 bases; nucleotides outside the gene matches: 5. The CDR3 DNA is TGTGCCAGCAGCTTCCCGGGAGGGGACGAGCAGTACTTC. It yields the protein CASSFPGGDEQYF.

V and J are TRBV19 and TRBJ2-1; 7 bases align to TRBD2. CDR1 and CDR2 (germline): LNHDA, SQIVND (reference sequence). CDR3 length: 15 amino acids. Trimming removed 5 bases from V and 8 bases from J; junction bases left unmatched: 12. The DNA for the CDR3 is TGTGCCAGTAGTCCAACCTTAGAGACTAGCTATGAGCAGTTCTTC. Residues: CASSPTLETSYEQFF.

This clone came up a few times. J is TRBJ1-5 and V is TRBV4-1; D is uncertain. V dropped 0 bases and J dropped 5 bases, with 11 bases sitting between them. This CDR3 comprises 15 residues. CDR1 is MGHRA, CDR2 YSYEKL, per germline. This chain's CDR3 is CASSQDVGYHQPQHF. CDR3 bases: TGCGCCAGCAGCCAAGATGTCGGGTACCATCAGCCCCAGCATTTT.

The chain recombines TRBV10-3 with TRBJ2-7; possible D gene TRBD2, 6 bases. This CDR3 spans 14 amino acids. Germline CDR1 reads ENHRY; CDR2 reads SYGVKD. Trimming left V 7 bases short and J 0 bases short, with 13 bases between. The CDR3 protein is CAIMVRDSSYEQYF. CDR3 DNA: TGTGCCATCATGGTTCGGGACTCCTCCTACGAGCAGTACTTC.

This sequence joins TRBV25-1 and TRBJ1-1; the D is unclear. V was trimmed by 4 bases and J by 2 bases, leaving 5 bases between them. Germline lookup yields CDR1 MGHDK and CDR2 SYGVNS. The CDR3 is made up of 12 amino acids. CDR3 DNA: TGTGCCAGCAGTGGGTATAACACTGAAGCTTTCTTT. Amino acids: CASSGYNTEAFF. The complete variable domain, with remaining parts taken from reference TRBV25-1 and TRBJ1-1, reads EADIYQTPRYLVIGTGKKITLECSQTMGHDKMYWYQQDPGMELHLIHYSYGVNSTEKGDLSSESTVSRIRTEHFPLTLESARPSHTSQYLCASSGYNTEAFFGQGTRLTVV.

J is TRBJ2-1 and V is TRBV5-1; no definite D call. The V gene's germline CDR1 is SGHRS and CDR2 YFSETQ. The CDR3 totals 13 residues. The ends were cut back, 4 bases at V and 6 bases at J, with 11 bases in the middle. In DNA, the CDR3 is TGCGCCAGCAGCCCCCGACTCCTCAATGAGCAGTTCTTC. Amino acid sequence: CASSPRLLNEQFF.

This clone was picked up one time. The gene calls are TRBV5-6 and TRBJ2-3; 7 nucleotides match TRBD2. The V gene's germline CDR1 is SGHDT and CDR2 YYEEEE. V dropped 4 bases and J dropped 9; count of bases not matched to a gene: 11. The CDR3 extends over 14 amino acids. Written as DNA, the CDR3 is TGTGCCAGCAGCATGGGCGTGGCGGGAGAGACGCAGTATTTT. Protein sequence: CASSMGVAGETQYF.